The rows below give T cell receptor beta chains drawn from one sample of a study of neurological immune-mediated disorders. TCRdb processed the 5' RACE reads anew with MiXCR; each CDR3 protein has one entry. The sample yields 35,000 to 50,000 distinct CDR3 sequences, roughly 2.5% seen once. Sequencing was done on a sample of PBMCs. Every receptor here comes from a man aged 45-65 years with multiple sclerosis. Both conserved end residues are part of each CDR3. A D gene is named only where the DNA matches it firmly. Clone size, where shown, is once, few, many, or a class for clones that have expanded.

clone size,V gene,J gene,D gene,CDR3 DNA,CDR3 protein
many,TRBV5-1,TRBJ1-1,-,TGCGCCAGCAGCCCCGGACAGACGAACACTGAAGCTTTCTTT,CASSPGQTNTEAFF
many,TRBV27,TRBJ2-1,TRBD1,TGTGCCAGCAGTTTGTCAGGGGGAAAAGTTTACAATGAGCAGTTCTTC,CASSLSGGKVYNEQFF
-,TRBV5-1,TRBJ2-7,-,TGCGCCAGCAGCGCAGGGAATTCGGCCTACGAGCAGTACTTC,CASSAGNSAYEQYF
many,TRBV11-2,TRBJ1-6,TRBD1,TGTGCCAGCAGCACCGGGACAGGGAATTCACCCCTCCACTTT,CASSTGTGNSPLHF
many,TRBV12-3/TRBV12-4,TRBJ2-1,TRBD1,TGTGCCAGCAGTCCGAAGACAGGGAAGAGTGAGCAGTTCTTC,CASSPKTGKSEQFF
many,TRBV27,TRBJ1-6,-,TGTGCCAGCAGCCGCCCCGGGACTCCATCCTCACCCCTCCACTTT,CASSRPGTPSSPLHF
many,TRBV12-3/TRBV12-4,TRBJ2-7,TRBD2,TGTGCCAGCAGTTTCGGTCAGCCGATAGCGGGCTACGAGCAGTACTTC,CASSFGQPIAGYEQYF
many,TRBV7-2,TRBJ1-1,-,TGTGCCAGCAGCTTAGCCCCCAGCACTGAAGCTTTCTTT,CASSLAPSTEAFF
many,TRBV5-1,TRBJ1-3,-,TGCGCCAGCAGCTTGGGCCCCCCTGATTTGCCTGGAAACACCATATATTTT,CASSLGPPDLPGNTIYF
many,TRBV6-7,TRBJ2-7,-,TGTGCCAGCAGTGTTCAAATGGACAGAACCTACGAGCAGTACTTC,CASSVQMDRTYEQYF
many,TRBV6-5,TRBJ2-5,-,TGTGCCAGCAGTTTACAGGAACGAGAGACCCAGTACTTC,CASSLQERETQYF
many,TRBV5-1,TRBJ2-3,TRBD2,TGCGCCAGCAGCTCCCGGGCTAGCGGGCCCACAGATACGCAGTATTTT,CASSSRASGPTDTQYF
many,TRBV28,TRBJ1-5,-,TGTGCCAGCAGTCCAGGGGCCAATCAGCCCCAGAATTTT,CASSPGANQPQNF
few,TRBV4-3,TRBJ2-7,-,TGCGCCAGCAGCCAAGATCATGACAAAAACTACGACGAGCAGTACTTC,CASSQDHDKNYDEQYF
few,TRBV5-1,TRBJ1-1,-,TGCGCCAGCAGTCAAAACCGGGGGACTGAAGCTTTCTTT,CASSQNRGTEAFF
many,TRBV7-2,TRBJ1-6,-,TGTGCCAGCAGCTTTGACAGGTGGGGATCACCCCTCAACTTT,CASSFDRWGSPLNF
many,TRBV27,TRBJ1-1,TRBD1,TGTGCCAGCAGTCTGGACAGGGGGACTGAAGCTTTCTTT,CASSLDRGTEAFF
many,TRBV20-1,TRBJ2-7,TRBD1,TGCAGTGCTAGAGCCAGACAGGGCTCCCCCTACGAGCAGTACTTC,CSARARQGSPYEQYF
many,TRBV15,TRBJ2-7,TRBD2,TGTGCCACCAGCATTTCGGGGGGGCCAGACTACGAGCAGTACTTC,CATSISGGPDYEQYF
many,TRBV5-6,TRBJ1-1,TRBD1,TGTGCCAGCAGCGCTGGACAGGGTCGGAGCACTGAAGCTTTCTTT,CASSAGQGRSTEAFF
many,TRBV5-1,TRBJ2-7,-,TGCGCCAGCAGTTCGGGACAAGAAATCTACGAGCAGTACTTC,CASSSGQEIYEQYF
many,TRBV3-1,TRBJ1-6,-,TGTGCCAGCAGCCAAGACCAGGAGACCTATAATTCACCCCTCAACTTT,CASSQDQETYNSPLNF
many,TRBV4-1,TRBJ1-1,-,TGCGCCAGCAGCCTCGCCGGGGGCCTCATGAACACTGAAGCTTTCTTT,CASSLAGGLMNTEAFF
many,TRBV5-1,TRBJ2-1,TRBD2,TGCGCCAGCAGCCGCCTAGCGGGGGGGCCCAATGAGCAGTTCTTC,CASSRLAGGPNEQFF
many,TRBV28,TRBJ2-6,-,TGTGCCAGCAGTTTTTTCCGCTCTGGGGCCAACGTCCTGACTTTC,CASSFFRSGANVLTF
many,TRBV5-5,TRBJ2-1,TRBD2,TGTGCCAGCAGCAACTACGGGGGGGCCGGCGATGAGCAGTTCTTC,CASSNYGGAGDEQFF
-,TRBV7-2,TRBJ2-2,-,TGTGCCAGCAGCCCGCGCATAGGGGCTACCGGGGAGCTGTTTTTT,CASSPRIGATGELFF
many,TRBV18,TRBJ2-7,TRBD1,TGTGCCAGCTCATCCCGGGACAGAACCTACGAGCAGTACTTC,CASSSRDRTYEQYF
many,TRBV27,TRBJ1-1,-,TGTGCCAGCAGTTTTTCGCCCCCTCGCAGGGTAGGCTCTGAAGCTTTCTTT,CASSFSPPRRVGSEAFF
many,TRBV10-3,TRBJ2-3,TRBD2,TGTGCCATCAAGGCTAGCGGGGGCGCCACAGATACGCAGTATTTT,CAIKASGGATDTQYF
-,TRBV20-1,TRBJ2-5,-,TGCAGTGCTGGAGACAGGCGGTACCAAGAGACCCAGTACTTC,CSAGDRRYQETQYF
many,TRBV29-1,TRBJ2-5,-,TGCAGCGTGAGGGGGGGGCTCGGGGAGACCCAGTACTTC,CSVRGGLGETQYF